This record covers a single T cell receptor (beta chain). The data are from a study of CD8 T cells in Susac syndrome. CDR1 is SGHVS, CDR2 FQNEAQ, per germline. Trimming cost V 2 bases and J 17 bases; bases outside gene matches: 17. The CDR3 spans 15 residues. Random hexamers were used to reverse transcribe an amount of roughly 0.45 to 1 ug RNA. The authors amplified TCR beta CDR3 across 54 Vbeta and 13 Jbeta using immunoSEQ multiplex PCR. TCRdb recomputed calls from the immunoSEQ multiplex PCR reads with MiXCR, one row per CDR3 protein. Among a few hundred thousand distinct CDR3 sequences, 85% to 95% were seen once, and the ten largest hold 0.07% to 0.09%.

The chain is built from TRBV7-8 and TRBJ2-2, with 7 bases that match TRBD2. The sequenced sample was CD4+ T cells from PBMCs. The TCR sequence derives from a human donor with multiple sclerosis. CDR3 residues: CASSLSAGVAGEPFF. Written as DNA, the CDR3 is TGTGCCAGCAGCTTATCCGCGGGGGTGGCCGGGGAGCCTTTTTTT.